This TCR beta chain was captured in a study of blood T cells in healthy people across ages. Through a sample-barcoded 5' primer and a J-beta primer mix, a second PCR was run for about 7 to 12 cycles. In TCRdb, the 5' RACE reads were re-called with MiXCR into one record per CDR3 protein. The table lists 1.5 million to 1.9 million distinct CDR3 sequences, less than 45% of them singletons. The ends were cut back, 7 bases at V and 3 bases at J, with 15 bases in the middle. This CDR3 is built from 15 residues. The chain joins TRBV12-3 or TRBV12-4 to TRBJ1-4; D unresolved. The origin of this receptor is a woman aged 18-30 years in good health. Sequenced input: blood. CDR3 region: CASKIAVGANEKLFF. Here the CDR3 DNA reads TGTGCCAGCAAAATTGCTGTCGGCGCTAATGAAAAACTGTTTTTT.